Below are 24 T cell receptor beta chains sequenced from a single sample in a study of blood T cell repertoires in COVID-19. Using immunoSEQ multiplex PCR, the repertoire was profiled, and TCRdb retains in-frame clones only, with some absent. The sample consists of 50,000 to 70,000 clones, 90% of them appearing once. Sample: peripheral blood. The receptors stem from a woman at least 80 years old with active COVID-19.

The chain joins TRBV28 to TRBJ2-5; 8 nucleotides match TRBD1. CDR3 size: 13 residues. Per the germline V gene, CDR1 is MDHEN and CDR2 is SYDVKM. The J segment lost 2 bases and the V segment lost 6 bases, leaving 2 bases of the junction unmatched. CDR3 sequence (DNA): TGTGCCAGCAGAACAGGGGGTCAAGAGACCCAGTACTTC. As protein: CASRTGGQETQYF.

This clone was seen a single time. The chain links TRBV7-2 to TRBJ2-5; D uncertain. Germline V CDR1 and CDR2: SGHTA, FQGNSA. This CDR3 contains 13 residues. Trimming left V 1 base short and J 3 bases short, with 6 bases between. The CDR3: CASSLGQEETQYF. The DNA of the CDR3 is TGTGCCAGCAGCTTAGGGCAGGAAGAGACCCAGTACTTC.

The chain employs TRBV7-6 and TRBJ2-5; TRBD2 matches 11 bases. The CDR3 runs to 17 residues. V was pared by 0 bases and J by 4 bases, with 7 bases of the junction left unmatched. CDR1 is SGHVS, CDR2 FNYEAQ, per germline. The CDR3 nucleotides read TGTGCCAGCAGCTTAGCCGCGACTAGCGGGGCCGGAGAGACCCAGTACTTC. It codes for CASSLAATSGAGETQYF.

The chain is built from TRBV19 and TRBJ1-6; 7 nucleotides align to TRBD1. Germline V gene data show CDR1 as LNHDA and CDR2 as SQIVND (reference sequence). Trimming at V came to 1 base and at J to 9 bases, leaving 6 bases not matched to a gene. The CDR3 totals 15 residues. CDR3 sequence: CASSIAEGAGSPLHF. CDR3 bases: TGTGCCAGTAGTATAGCTGAGGGGGCCGGTTCACCCCTCCACTTT. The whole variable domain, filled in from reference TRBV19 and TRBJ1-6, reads DGGITQSPKYLFRKEGQNVTLSCEQNLNHDAMYWYRQDPGQGLRLIYYSQIVNDFQKGDIAEGYSVSREKKESFPLTVTSAQKNPTAFYLCASSIAEGAGSPLHFGNGTRLTVT.

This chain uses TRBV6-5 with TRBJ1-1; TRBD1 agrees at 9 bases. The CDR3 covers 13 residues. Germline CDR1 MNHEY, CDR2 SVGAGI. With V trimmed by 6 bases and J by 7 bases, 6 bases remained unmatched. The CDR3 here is CASSRDREDEAFF. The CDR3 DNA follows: TGTGCCAGCAGCCGGGACAGGGAGGATGAAGCTTTCTTT.

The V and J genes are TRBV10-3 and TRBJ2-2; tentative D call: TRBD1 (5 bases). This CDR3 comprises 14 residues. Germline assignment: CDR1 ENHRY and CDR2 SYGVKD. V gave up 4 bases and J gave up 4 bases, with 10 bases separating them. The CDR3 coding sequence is TGTGCCATCAGTGCAGGGATCGGCACCGGGGAGCTGTTTTTT. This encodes CAISAGIGTGELFF.

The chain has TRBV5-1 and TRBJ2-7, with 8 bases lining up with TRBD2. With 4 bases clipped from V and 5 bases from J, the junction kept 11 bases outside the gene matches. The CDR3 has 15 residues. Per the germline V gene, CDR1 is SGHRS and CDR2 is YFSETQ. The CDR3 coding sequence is TGCGCCAGCAGCATACTAGCGGCTCGAATCGACGAGCAGTACTTC. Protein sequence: CASSILAARIDEQYF. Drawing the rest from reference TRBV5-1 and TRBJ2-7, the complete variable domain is KAGVTQTPRYLIKTRGQQVTLSCSPISGHRSVSWYQQTPGQGLQFLFEYFSETQRNKGNFPGRFSGRQFSNSRSEMNVSTLELGDSALYLCASSILAARIDEQYFGPGTRLTVT.

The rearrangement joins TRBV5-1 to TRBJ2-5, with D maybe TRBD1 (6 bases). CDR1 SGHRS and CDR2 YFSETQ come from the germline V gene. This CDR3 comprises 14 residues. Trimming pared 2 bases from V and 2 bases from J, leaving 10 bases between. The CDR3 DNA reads TGCGCCAGCAGCTTCACAGGGCGACAAGAGACCCAGTACTTC. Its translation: CASSFTGRQETQYF. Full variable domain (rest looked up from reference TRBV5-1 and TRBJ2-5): KAGVTQTPRYLIKTRGQQVTLSCSPISGHRSVSWYQQTPGQGLQFLFEYFSETQRNKGNFPGRFSGRQFSNSRSEMNVSTLELGDSALYLCASSFTGRQETQYFGPGTRLLVL.

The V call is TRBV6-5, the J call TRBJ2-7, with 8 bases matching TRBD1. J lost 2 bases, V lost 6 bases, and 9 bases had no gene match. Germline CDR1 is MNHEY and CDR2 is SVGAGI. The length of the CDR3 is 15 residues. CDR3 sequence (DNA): TGTGCCAGCAGCGCCGGACAGGGTAGGACCTACGAGCAGTACGTC. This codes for CASSAGQGRTYEQYV.

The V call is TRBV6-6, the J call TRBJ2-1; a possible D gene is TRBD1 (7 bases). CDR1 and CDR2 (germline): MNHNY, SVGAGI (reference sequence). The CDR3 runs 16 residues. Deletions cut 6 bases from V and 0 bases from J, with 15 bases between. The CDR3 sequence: CASSPGGTDSYNEQFF. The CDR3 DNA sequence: TGTGCCAGCAGCCCAGGGGGGACGGACTCCTACAATGAGCAGTTCTTC.

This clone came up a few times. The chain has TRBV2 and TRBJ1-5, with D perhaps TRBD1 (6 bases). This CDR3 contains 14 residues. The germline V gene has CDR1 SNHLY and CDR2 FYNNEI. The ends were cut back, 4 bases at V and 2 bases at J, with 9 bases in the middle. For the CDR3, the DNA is TGTGCCAGCAGTGTGGGGGCTGGCAATCAGCCCCAGCATTTT. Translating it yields CASSVGAGNQPQHF.

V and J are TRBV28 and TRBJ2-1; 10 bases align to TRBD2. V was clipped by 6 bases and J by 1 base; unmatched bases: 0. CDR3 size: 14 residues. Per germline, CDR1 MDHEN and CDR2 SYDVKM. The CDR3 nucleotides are TGTGCCAGCAGGACTAGCGGGTCCTACAATGAGCAGTTCTTC. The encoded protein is CASRTSGSYNEQFF.

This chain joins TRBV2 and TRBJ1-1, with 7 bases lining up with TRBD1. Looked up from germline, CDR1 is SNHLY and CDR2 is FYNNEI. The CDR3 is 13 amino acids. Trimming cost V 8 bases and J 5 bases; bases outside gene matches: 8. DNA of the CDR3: TGTGCCAGCGGCGGGCAGGGGGAAACTGAAGCTTTCTTT. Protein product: CASGGQGETEAFF.

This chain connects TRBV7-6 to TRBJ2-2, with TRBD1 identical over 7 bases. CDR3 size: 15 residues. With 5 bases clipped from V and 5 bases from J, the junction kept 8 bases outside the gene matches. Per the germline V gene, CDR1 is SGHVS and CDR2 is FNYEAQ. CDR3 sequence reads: CASSLMTGKTGELFF. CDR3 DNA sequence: TGTGCCAGCAGCCTCATGACAGGGAAAACCGGGGAGCTGTTTTTT.

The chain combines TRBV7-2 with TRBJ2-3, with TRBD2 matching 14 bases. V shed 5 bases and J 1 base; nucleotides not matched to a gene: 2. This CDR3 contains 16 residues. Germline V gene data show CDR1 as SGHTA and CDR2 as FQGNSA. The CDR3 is CASSAGLAGGTDTQYF. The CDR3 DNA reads TGTGCCAGCAGCGCGGGACTAGCGGGGGGCACAGATACGCAGTATTTT.

The DNA of the CDR3 is TGTGCCAGCAGCGCGACTAGTAGGTCCTACGAGCAGTACGTC. This sequence encodes CASSATSRSYEQYV. The rearrangement joins TRBV11-2 to TRBJ2-7; the D gene is possibly TRBD2 (6 bases). Germline V gene lookup returns CDR1 SGHAT and CDR2 FQNNGV. This CDR3 region has 14 residues. The V end lost 5 bases, the J end lost 1 base, and 12 bases lay between the germline ends.

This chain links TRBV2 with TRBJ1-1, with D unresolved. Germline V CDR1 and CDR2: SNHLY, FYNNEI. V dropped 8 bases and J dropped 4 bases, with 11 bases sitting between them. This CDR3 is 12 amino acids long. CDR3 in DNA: TGTGCCAGCCGCTGGACTGGCACTGAAGCTTTCTTT. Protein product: CASRWTGTEAFF.

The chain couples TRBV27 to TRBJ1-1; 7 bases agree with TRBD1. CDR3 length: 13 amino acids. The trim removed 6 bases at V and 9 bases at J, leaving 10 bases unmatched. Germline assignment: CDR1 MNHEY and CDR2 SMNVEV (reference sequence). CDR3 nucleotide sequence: TGTGCCAGCAGGACAGGGAGTACTGATAAAGCTTTCTTT. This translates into CASRTGSTDKAFF.

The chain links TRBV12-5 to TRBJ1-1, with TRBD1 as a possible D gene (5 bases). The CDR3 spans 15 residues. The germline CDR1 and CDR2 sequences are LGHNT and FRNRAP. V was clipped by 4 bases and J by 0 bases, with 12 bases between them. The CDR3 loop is CASGSWAGVNTEAFF. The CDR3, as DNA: TGTGCTAGTGGTTCTTGGGCGGGGGTGAACACTGAAGCTTTCTTT.

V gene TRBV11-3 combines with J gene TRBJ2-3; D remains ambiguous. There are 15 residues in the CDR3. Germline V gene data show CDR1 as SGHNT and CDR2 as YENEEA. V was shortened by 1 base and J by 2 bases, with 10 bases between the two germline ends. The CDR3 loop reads CASSLVAGHTDTQYF. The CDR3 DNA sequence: TGTGCCAGCAGCTTAGTTGCTGGCCACACAGATACGCAGTATTTT.

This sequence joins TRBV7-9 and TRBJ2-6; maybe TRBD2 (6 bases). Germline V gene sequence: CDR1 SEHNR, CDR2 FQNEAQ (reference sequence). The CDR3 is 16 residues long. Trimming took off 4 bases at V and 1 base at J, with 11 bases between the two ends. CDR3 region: CASSSRRESGANVLTF. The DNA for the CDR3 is TGTGCCAGCAGCTCTAGACGGGAGTCTGGGGCCAACGTCCTGACTTTC.

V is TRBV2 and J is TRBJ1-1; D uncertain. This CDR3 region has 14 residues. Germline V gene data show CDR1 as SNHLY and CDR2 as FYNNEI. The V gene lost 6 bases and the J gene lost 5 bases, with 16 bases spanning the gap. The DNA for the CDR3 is TGTGCCAGCAGCGGGCTGGACCCGGGGACTGAAGCTTTCTTT. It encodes CASSGLDPGTEAFF.

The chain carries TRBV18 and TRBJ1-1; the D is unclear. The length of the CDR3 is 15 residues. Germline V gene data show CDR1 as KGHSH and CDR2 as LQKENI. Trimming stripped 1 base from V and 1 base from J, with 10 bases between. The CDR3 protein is CASSPLPDSNTEAFF. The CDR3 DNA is TGTGCCAGCTCACCACTTCCGGACTCGAACACTGAAGCTTTCTTT.

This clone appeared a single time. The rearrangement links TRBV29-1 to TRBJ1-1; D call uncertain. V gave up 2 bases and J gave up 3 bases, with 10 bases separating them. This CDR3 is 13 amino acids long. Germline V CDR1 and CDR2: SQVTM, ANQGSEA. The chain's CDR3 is CSVETQSDTEAFF. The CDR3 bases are TGCAGCGTTGAAACACAGTCGGACACTGAAGCTTTCTTT.